This TCR beta chain comes out of a study of technical replicates of blood from several donors. Clones were read by immunoSEQ multiplex PCR, and TCRdb kept only the in-frame ones, dropping some. The sample shows 70,000 to 85,000 clones, approximately 90% of them seen only once. CDR1 and CDR2 (germline): MNHEY, SVGAGI. V was clipped by 5 bases and J by 6 bases; unmatched bases: 9. There are 15 residues in the CDR3. Material: T cells isolated from PBMCs. The TCR comes from a human donor in good health. This rearrangement joins TRBV6-5 to TRBJ2-1; 8 positions agree with TRBD2. CDR3 sequence reads: CASSPGLATGNEQFF. The CDR3 DNA follows: TGTGCCAGCAGTCCCGGACTAGCTACGGGCAATGAGCAGTTCTTC.